What follows describes a single TCR beta chain. What it recognizes is unknown. This specimen comes from a study of graft-versus-host responses after intestinal transplantation. Study-level information: Each transplant was multivisceral, liver-intestinal, or isolated intestinal. Recipients were all induced with anti-thymocyte globulin, then given tacrolimus and steroids for 3 to 4 years. Study results and limitations: Among circulating GvH clones, peak levels were associated with early post-transplant declines in HvG clones. Across patients carrying graft-donor T cell macrochimerism, allografts held high graft-versus-host to host-versus-graft clonal ratios.

Generated by immunoSEQ multiplex PCR, the TCRdb table keeps only in-frame clones and is missing some. This sample carries about 130,000 clones, around 90% of them seen once, and the ten largest clones take approximately 0.2%. Germline values: CDR1 SGHTA, CDR2 FQGNSA. Trimming took 3 bases from V and 5 from J, leaving 19 bases between them. The CDR3 contains 16 residues. The chain uses TRBV7-2 and TRBJ2-5, with no clear D. The sequences come from unstimulated CD4+ T cells sorted from spleen or lymph node cells, collected before intestinal transplant. The clonotype comes from a human donor who received an intestinal transplant. In DNA, the CDR3 is TGTGCCAGCAGCTTTCAAGACTCCCGGGTTACGGAGACCCAGTACTTC. Protein product: CASSFQDSRVTETQYF.